The 26 T cell receptor beta chains listed next were all sequenced from one sample in a study of T cells after yellow fever vaccination. Each CDR3 protein gets one entry after TCRdb re-called the 5' RACE reads with MiXCR. The top ten hold approximately 15% of the sample, which has some 600,000 distinct CDR3 sequences, roughly 12% seen once. Sequencing used PBMCs, obtained on the day of the yellow fever booster vaccination. All receptors derive from a man aged 30 to 45 who received the YFV17D yellow fever vaccine.

This clonotype was observed a handful of times. The chain links TRBV5-1 to TRBJ2-3; D may match TRBD1 or TRBD2 (5 bases each). Germline CDR1 is SGHRS and CDR2 is YFSETQ. The ends were cut back, 4 bases at V and 6 bases at J, with 18 bases in the middle. CDR3 size: 15 residues. This CDR3 reads CASSPAPGPTDTQYF. The CDR3 DNA reads TGCGCCAGCAGCCCGGCCCCGGGACCTACGGATACGCAGTATTTT.

At least ten counts were recorded for this clonotype. The chain links TRBV20-1 to TRBJ2-1, with 8 nucleotides matching TRBD2. This CDR3 spans 14 amino acids. V lost 3 bases, J lost 7 bases, and 8 bases stayed unmatched. Germline V CDR1 and CDR2: DFQATT, SNEGSKA (reference sequence). This chain's CDR3 is CSASISGSANEQFF. The DNA of the CDR3 is TGCAGTGCTAGTATCAGCGGGAGCGCGAATGAGCAGTTCTTC.

The chain is built from TRBV29-1 and TRBJ2-1, with 8 bases that match TRBD1. With 3 bases clipped from V and 0 bases from J, the junction kept 1 base outside the gene matches. This CDR3 is built from 14 residues. CDR1 is SQVTM, CDR2 ANQGSEA, per germline. This CDR3 is CSVDGQGSYNEQFF. The CDR3 bases are TGCAGCGTTGATGGACAGGGCTCCTACAATGAGCAGTTCTTC.

The table lists this clonotype with many counts. V and J are TRBV5-5 and TRBJ2-3; 13 bases fit TRBD2. V lost 5 bases, J lost 4 bases, and 1 base stayed unmatched. This CDR3 has 14 residues. The germline V gene has CDR1 SGHKS and CDR2 YYEKEE (reference sequence). The DNA of the CDR3 is TGTGCCAGCAGAGGACTAGCGGGAGCAGATACGCAGTATTTT. Its translation: CASRGLAGADTQYF.

The J gene is TRBJ2-6, the V gene TRBV6-1, with D possibly being TRBD1 (6 bases). The germline V gene has CDR1 MNHNS and CDR2 SASEGT. The CDR3 spans 18 residues. Trimming cost V 5 bases and J 0 bases, with 17 bases left between them. CDR3 nucleotides: TGTGCCAGCAGTCGAGACAGGCCCACCAGCTCTGGGGCCAACGTCCTGACTTTC. Its translation: CASSRDRPTSSGANVLTF.

The V gene is TRBV27, the J gene TRBJ1-1, with 7 bases aligning to TRBD1. Germline V gives CDR1 MNHEY, CDR2 SMNVEV (reference sequence). The CDR3 spans 17 residues. J was trimmed by 4 bases and V by 5 bases; bases with no gene match: 16. In nucleotides, the CDR3 is TGTGCCAGCAGTACCCCCAGGGCAGGGGGTTTAAGCACTGAAGCTTTCTTT. Amino acids: CASSTPRAGGLSTEAFF.

The DNA for the CDR3 is TGTGCCAGCAGATCCCGTACTGAAGCTTTCTTT. Residues: CASRSRTEAFF. The rearrangement links TRBV12-3 or TRBV12-4 to TRBJ1-1; no firm D call. The V end was cut by 6 bases, the J end by 5 bases, with 7 bases between. This CDR3 has 11 residues.

This rearrangement joins TRBV7-2 to TRBJ2-1; perhaps TRBD2 as D (5 bases). CDR1 and CDR2 from the germline V gene are SGHTA and FQGNSA. Trimming stripped 1 base from V and 15 bases from J, with 10 bases between. The CDR3 runs 11 residues. The CDR3 DNA reads TGTGCCAGCAGCTTAGAGGACTTGTGGTTCTTC. This translates into CASSLEDLWFF. The variable domain in full, completed from reference TRBV7-2 and TRBJ2-1, reads GAGVSQSPSNKVTEKGKDVELRCDPISGHTALYWYRQSLGQGLEFLIYFQGNSAPDKSGLPSDRFSAERTGGSVSTLTIQRTQQEDSAVYLCASSLEDLWFFGPGTRLTVL.

In this sample, this clonotype turned up many times. V is TRBV12-3 or TRBV12-4 and J is TRBJ1-1; tentatively, D is TRBD1 (6 bases). V was shortened by 7 bases and J by 3 bases, with 15 bases between the two germline ends. CDR3 length: 14 residues. The CDR3 nucleotides are TGTGCCAGCATCCAAGCGGACAGATACACTGAAGCTTTCTTT. Translated: CASIQADRYTEAFF.

In nucleotides, the CDR3 is TGTGCCAGCAAAGTGGACGGACTAGCATACTACGAGCAGTACTTC. It is translated as CASKVDGLAYYEQYF. The V gene is TRBV28, the J gene TRBJ2-7; 8 bases match TRBD2. Trimming removed 7 bases from V and 3 bases from J; junction bases left unmatched: 11. Germline V lookup: CDR1 MDHEN, CDR2 SYDVKM. The CDR3 is 15 amino acids. The variable domain in full, completed from reference TRBV28 and TRBJ2-7, reads DVKVTQSSRYLVKRTGEKVFLECVQDMDHENMFWYRQDPGLGLRLIYFSYDVKMKEKGDIPEGYSVSREKKERFSLILESASTNQTSMYLCASKVDGLAYYEQYFGPGTRLTVT.

The rearrangement uses TRBV20-1 and TRBJ1-4; no clear D gene. The CDR3 sequence is 12 residues long. V was shortened by 5 bases and J by 8 bases, with 12 bases between the two germline ends. CDR1 DFQATT and CDR2 SNEGSKA come from the germline V gene (reference sequence). This chain's CDR3 is CSALWSDEKLFF. DNA for the CDR3: TGCAGTGCTCTCTGGAGTGACGAAAAACTGTTTTTT.

This clonotype was seen a handful of times. This chain connects TRBV7-2 to TRBJ2-4, with 8 bases aligning to TRBD1. The CDR3 length is 13 residues. Trimming cost V 7 bases and J 3 bases; bases outside gene matches: 2. In germline, CDR1 is SGHTA, CDR2 FQGNSA. The chain's CDR3 is CASKTGVKNIQYF. The CDR3 DNA is TGTGCCAGCAAGACAGGGGTCAAAAACATTCAGTACTTC.

The chain has TRBV7-2 and TRBJ2-1, with D possibly being TRBD2 (5 bases). With 5 bases removed from V and 6 bases from J, the gap between germline ends came to 11 bases. The germline V gene encodes CDR1 SGHTA and CDR2 FQGNSA. This CDR3 region has 13 residues. This CDR3 reads CASSIGRGNEQFF. The CDR3 coding sequence is TGTGCCAGCAGCATCGGACGGGGCAATGAGCAGTTCTTC.

The chain couples TRBV2 to TRBJ2-1; TRBD2 matches at 10 bases. Germline CDR1 is SNHLY and CDR2 is FYNNEI. Germline trimming cut 3 bases from V and 8 bases from J; bases unmatched to any gene: 7. This CDR3 contains 15 residues. CDR3 coding DNA: TGTGCCAGCAGTGAGGGACTAGCGAGGGGGCATGAGCAGTTCTTC. Its protein is CASSEGLARGHEQFF. Combining the CDR3 with reference TRBV2 and TRBJ2-1 gives the whole variable domain EPEVTQTPSHQVTQMGQEVILRCVPISNHLYFYWYRQILGQKVEFLVSFYNNEISEKSEIFDDQFSVERPDGSNFTLKIRSTKLEDSAMYFCASSEGLARGHEQFFGPGTRLTVL.

This chain links TRBV24-1 with TRBJ2-1, with D maybe TRBD1 (5 bases). The CDR3 is made up of 13 amino acids. V was clipped by 2 bases and J by 6 bases, with 7 bases between them. Germline V gene data show CDR1 as KGHDR and CDR2 as SFDVKD. CDR3 nucleotide sequence: TGTGCCACCAGTGATTATCAGGGCAATGAGCAGTTCTTC. Translating it yields CATSDYQGNEQFF.

There are a few counts of this clonotype. The CDR3 DNA follows: TGTGCCAGCAGTTACTCTGGCAGTAGCGGGAGAGGCTCCTACAATGAGCAGTTCTTC. Its protein is CASSYSGSSGRGSYNEQFF. The J gene is TRBJ2-1, the V gene TRBV6-5; 9 positions match TRBD2. Germline CDR1 reads MNHEY; CDR2 reads SVGAGI. Losses at the gene ends were 0 bases for V and 0 bases for J; bases not matched to a gene: 9. The CDR3 totals 19 residues.

This clonotype was counted only a few times. The rearrangement joins TRBV30 to TRBJ2-1; 7 bases align to TRBD1. CDR1 GTSNPN and CDR2 SVGIG come from the germline V gene (reference sequence). Trimming cost V 7 bases and J 8 bases; bases outside gene matches: 11. This CDR3 region has 13 residues. The CDR3 region has the DNA TGTGCCTTTTCACAGGGGTCCCTCGATGAGCAGTTCTTC. This encodes CAFSQGSLDEQFF.

This clonotype was detected a few times. The genes are TRBV20-1 and TRBJ1-6; D not certain. V shed 3 bases and J shed 6 bases, with 15 bases lying between them. The CDR3 extends over 15 amino acids. The V gene's germline CDR1 is DFQATT and CDR2 SNEGSKA (reference sequence). CDR3 sequence: CSARGPRDFNSPLHF. The CDR3 nucleotides are TGCAGTGCTAGGGGCCCGAGGGATTTTAATTCACCCCTCCACTTT.

Only a few counts were recorded for this clonotype. CDR3 sequence reads: CASSQASGGSSYEQYF. In DNA, the CDR3 is TGTGCCAGCAGCCAAGCTAGCGGGGGTAGCTCCTACGAGCAGTACTTC. The chain links TRBV3-1 to TRBJ2-7; 10 bases match TRBD2. Germline V lookup: CDR1 LGHDT, CDR2 YNNKEL (reference sequence). This CDR3 has 16 residues. Trimming removed 1 base from V and 0 bases from J; junction bases left unmatched: 3.

The chain employs TRBV12-3 or TRBV12-4 and TRBJ2-7; 10 nucleotides align to TRBD1. J was trimmed by 9 bases and V by 3 bases; bases with no gene match: 8. There are 14 residues in the CDR3. The CDR3 DNA sequence: TGTGCCAGCAGTTTTTTAGGGACAGGGGTTGTGCAGTACTTC. The encoded protein is CASSFLGTGVVQYF.

This clonotype was seen repeatedly, ten times or more. This chain links TRBV30 with TRBJ2-2, with 11 bases identical to TRBD2. Germline V gives CDR1 GTSNPN, CDR2 SVGIG (reference sequence). The CDR3 contains 16 residues. V gave up 1 base and J gave up 1 base; unmatched junction bases: 2. CDR3 amino acids: CAWSGLAGMNTGELFF. CDR3 coding DNA: TGTGCCTGGAGTGGACTAGCGGGAATGAACACCGGGGAGCTGTTTTTT.

The J gene is TRBJ2-3, the V gene TRBV20-1; 9 bases line up with TRBD2. This CDR3 region has 14 residues. V lost 3 bases and J lost 5; bases outside the gene matches: 6. Germline assignment: CDR1 DFQATT and CDR2 SNEGSKA (reference sequence). CDR3 sequence reads: CSARAGGPVDTQYF. The CDR3, as DNA: TGCAGTGCTAGGGCGGGAGGGCCAGTAGATACGCAGTATTTT.

This clonotype was detected ten times or more. This chain uses TRBV29-1 with TRBJ2-7; 14 bases agree with TRBD2. This CDR3 region has 13 residues. The trim removed 7 bases at V and 9 bases at J, leaving 8 bases unmatched. CDR1 and CDR2 (germline): SQVTM, ANQGSEA. This chain's CDR3 is CSAQGLAGAGQYF. CDR3 bases: TGCAGCGCCCAGGGACTAGCGGGAGCGGGGCAGTACTTC.

This clonotype came up a few times. This chain links TRBV25-1 with TRBJ2-7, with D perhaps TRBD2 (6 bases). The length of the CDR3 is 12 residues. From germline, CDR1 is MGHDK and CDR2 SYGVNS. V was trimmed by 7 bases and J by 0 bases, leaving 7 bases between them. In nucleotides, the CDR3 is TGTGCCAGCACGGGGGACTCCTACGAGCAGTACTTC. It codes for CASTGDSYEQYF.

The chain links TRBV4-2 to TRBJ2-1; weak D call: TRBD1 (6 bases). This CDR3 spans 14 amino acids. Germline V gene data show CDR1 as LGHNA and CDR2 as YNFKEQ. V gave up 0 bases and J gave up 15 bases, with 18 bases separating them. CDR3 residues: CASSQDSFGGDVFF. The CDR3 nucleotides are TGTGCCAGCAGCCAAGATAGCTTTGGGGGCGATGTGTTCTTC.

This clonotype has ten or more counts. The CDR3 region has the DNA TGCGCCAGCAGCTTGGCCATAGGACAGGGCGACTATGGCTACACCTTC. It yields the protein CASSLAIGQGDYGYTF. The gene calls are TRBV5-1 and TRBJ1-2; 8 bases are a match to TRBD1. CDR3 size: 16 residues. V dropped 0 bases and J dropped 3; count of bases not matched to a gene: 7. The V gene's germline CDR1 is SGHRS and CDR2 YFSETQ.